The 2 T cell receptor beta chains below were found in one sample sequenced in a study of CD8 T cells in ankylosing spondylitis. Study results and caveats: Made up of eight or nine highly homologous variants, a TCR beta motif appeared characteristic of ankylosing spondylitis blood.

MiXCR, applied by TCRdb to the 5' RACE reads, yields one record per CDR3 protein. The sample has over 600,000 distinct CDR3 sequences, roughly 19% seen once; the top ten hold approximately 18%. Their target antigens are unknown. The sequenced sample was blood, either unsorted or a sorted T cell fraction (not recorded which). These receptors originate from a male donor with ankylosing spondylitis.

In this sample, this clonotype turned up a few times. CDR3 in amino acids: CASRITGANTEAFF. The CDR3 DNA reads TGTGCCAGCAGAATCACAGGGGCCAACACTGAAGCTTTCTTT. The gene calls are TRBV6-1 and TRBJ1-1, with 7 bases lining up with TRBD1. The CDR3 totals 14 residues. Germline CDR1 reads MNHNS; CDR2 reads SASEGT. V shed 6 bases, J shed 2 bases, and the junction held 6 bases outside the gene matches.

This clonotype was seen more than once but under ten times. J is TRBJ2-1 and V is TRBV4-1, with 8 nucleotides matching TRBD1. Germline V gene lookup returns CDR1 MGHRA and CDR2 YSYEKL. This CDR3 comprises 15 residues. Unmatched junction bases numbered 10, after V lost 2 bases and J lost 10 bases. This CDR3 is CASSQSGTGRLEQFF. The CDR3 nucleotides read TGCGCCAGCAGCCAATCCGGGACAGGACGATTAGAGCAGTTCTTC.